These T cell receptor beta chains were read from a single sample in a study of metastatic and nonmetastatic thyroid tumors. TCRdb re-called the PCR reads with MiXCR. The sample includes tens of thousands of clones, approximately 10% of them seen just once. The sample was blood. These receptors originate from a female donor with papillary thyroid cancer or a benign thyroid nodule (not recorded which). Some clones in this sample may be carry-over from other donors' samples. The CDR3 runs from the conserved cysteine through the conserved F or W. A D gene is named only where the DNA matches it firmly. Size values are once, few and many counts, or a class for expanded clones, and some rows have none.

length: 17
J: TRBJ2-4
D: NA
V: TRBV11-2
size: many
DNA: TGTGCCAGCAGGATCGACAGGCCTCGACTAGCCAAAAACATTCAGTACTTC
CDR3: CASRIDRPRLAKNIQYF

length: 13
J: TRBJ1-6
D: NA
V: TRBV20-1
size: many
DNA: TGCAGTGCTAGAGAAGCCCCGGGTTCACCCCTCCACTTT
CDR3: CSAREAPGSPLHF

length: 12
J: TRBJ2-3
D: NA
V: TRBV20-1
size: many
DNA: TGCAGTGCTAGTCGGGTAACAGATACGCAGTATTTT
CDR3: CSASRVTDTQYF

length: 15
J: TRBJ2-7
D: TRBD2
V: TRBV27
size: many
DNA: TGTGCCAGCAGTCCAAGACTAGCGGGATTATACGAGCAGTACTTC
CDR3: CASSPRLAGLYEQYF

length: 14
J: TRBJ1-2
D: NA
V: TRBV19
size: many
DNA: TGTGCCAGTAGTCCCGGACAGAGCAACTATGGCTACACCTTC
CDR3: CASSPGQSNYGYTF

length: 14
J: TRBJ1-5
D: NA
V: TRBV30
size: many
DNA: TGTGCCTGGAGTCTTGGAATCACTAATCAGCCCCAGCATTTT
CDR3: CAWSLGITNQPQHF

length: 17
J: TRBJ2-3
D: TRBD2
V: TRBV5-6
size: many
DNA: TGTGCCAGCAGCCAGCCCGGGACTAGCGGGAGAGTAGATACGCAGTATTTT
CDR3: CASSQPGTSGRVDTQYF

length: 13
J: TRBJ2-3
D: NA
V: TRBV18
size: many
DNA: TGTGCCAGCTCACCACCGCTGACAGATACGCAGTATTTT
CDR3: CASSPPLTDTQYF

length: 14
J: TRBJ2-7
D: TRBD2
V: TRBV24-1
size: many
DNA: TGTGCCACCAGTGCCTCATTAGCGGGAGACGAGCAGTACTTC
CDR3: CATSASLAGDEQYF

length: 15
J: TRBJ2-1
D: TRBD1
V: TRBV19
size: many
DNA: TGTGCCAGTACTCCGACAGGGGGCTCCTACAATGAGCAGTTCTTC
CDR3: CASTPTGGSYNEQFF

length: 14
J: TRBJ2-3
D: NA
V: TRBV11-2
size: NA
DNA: TGTGCCAGCAGCCTTGGGGGGAACACAGATACGCAGTATTTT
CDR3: CASSLGGNTDTQYF

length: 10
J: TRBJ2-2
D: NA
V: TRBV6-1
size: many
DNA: TGTGCCAGCAGTTTAGGGGAGCTGTTTTTT
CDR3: CASSLGELFF

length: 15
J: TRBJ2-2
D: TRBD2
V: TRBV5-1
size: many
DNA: TGCGCCAGCAGCTCAGCGGGACTGAACACCGGGGAGCTGTTTTTT
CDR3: CASSSAGLNTGELFF

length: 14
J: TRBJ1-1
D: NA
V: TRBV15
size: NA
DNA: TGTGCCAGCAGTAGAGGGGGGGTGGTCACTGAAGCTTTCTTT
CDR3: CASSRGGVVTEAFF

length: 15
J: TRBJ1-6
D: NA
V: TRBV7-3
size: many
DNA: TGTGCCAGCAGCTTAAATATGGCAGGGGATTCACCCCTCCACTTT
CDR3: CASSLNMAGDSPLHF

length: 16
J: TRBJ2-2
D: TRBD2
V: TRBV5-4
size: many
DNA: TGTGCCAGCAGCAGAGACGGGAGGGCCCTCCCCGGGGAGCTGTTTTTT
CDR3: CASSRDGRALPGELFF

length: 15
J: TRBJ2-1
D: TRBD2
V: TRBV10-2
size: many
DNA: TGCGCCAGCAGTCAAGGGACTAGCAGCTACAATGAGCAGTTCTTC
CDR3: CASSQGTSSYNEQFF

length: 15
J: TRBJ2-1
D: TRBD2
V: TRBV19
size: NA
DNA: TGTGCCAGTATTATTCCCGAGGGAGGGGTCAATGAGCAGTTCTTC
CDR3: CASIIPEGGVNEQFF

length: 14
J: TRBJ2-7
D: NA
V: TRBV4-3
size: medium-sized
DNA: TGCGCCAGCAGCTGGGACATCCTCTCCTACGAGCAGTACTTC
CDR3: CASSWDILSYEQYF

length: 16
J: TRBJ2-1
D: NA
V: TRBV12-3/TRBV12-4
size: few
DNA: TGTGCCAGCAGTCCCCTAGCGCGAGGGCCCATCGGGGATCAGTTCTTC
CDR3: CASSPLARGPIGDQFF

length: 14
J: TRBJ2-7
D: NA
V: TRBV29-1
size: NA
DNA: TGCAGCGTTGAAGGGGGCCCTGGGGTTCACGAGCAGTGCTTC
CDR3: CSVEGGPGVHEQCF

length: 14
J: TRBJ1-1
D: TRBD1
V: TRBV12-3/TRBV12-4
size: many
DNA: TGTGCCAGCAGTTTCTCCAGGGGGCTCACTGAAGCTTTCTTT
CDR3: CASSFSRGLTEAFF

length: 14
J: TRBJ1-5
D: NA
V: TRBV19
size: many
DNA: TGTGCCACCAACCCCAACAGGGGCAATCAGCCCCAGCATTTT
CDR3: CATNPNRGNQPQHF

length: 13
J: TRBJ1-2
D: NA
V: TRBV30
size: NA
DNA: TGTGCCTGGAGAGGGCAGGGAATAGGTGGCTACACCTTC
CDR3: CAWRGQGIGGYTF

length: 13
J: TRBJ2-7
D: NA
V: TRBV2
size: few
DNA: TGTGCCAGCAGTGCGTCACGATCCTACGAGCGGTACTTC
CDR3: CASSASRSYERYF

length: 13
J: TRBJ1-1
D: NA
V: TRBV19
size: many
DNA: TGTGCCAGTAGTCCGGCGACTTATTATGAAGCTTTCTTT
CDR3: CASSPATYYEAFF

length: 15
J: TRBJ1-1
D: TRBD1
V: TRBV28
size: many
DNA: TGTGCCAGCAGTATGGTGGCAGGGGGTCGGACTGAAGCTTTCTTT
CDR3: CASSMVAGGRTEAFF

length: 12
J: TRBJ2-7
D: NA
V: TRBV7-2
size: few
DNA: TGTGCCAGCAGCCCCGACTACTACGAGCAGTACTTC
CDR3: CASSPDYYEQYF

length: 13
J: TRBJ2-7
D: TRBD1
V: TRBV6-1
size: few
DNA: TGTGCCAGCAGTGACAGGGGGCCTACGTGGCAGTACTTC
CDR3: CASSDRGPTWQYF

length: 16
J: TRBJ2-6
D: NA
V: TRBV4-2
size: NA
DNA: TGTGCCAGCAGCCAAGTCGGTTGCACTGGGGCCAACGTCCCGACTTTC
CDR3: CASSQVGCTGANVPTF

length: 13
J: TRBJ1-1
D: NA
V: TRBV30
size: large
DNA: TGTGCCTCGAGGGATAAGGGTTGGACTGAAGCTTTCTTT
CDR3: CASRDKGWTEAFF

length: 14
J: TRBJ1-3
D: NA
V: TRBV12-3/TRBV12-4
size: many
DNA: TGTGCCAGCAGTTTGAGGCATACTGGAAACACCATATATTTT
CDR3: CASSLRHTGNTIYF

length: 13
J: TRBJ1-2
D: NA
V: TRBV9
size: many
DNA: TGTGCCAGCAGCGAACAGGGTAACTATGGCTACACCTTC
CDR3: CASSEQGNYGYTF

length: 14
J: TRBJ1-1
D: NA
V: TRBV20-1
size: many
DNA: TGCAGTGCTAGAGGGTGGAGGCAGGACACTGAAGCTTTCTTT
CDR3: CSARGWRQDTEAFF

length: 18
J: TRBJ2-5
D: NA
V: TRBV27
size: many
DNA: TGTGCCAGCAGTTTCAGGCCCGGTGGCAGGGTGTACCAAGAGACCCAGTACTTC
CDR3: CASSFRPGGRVYQETQYF

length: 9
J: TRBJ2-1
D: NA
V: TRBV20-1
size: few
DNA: TGCAGTGCTAGGAGGGGGGAGTTCTTC
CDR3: CSARRGEFF

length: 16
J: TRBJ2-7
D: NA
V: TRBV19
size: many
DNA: TGTGCCAGTAAAAAACGGGCGGGGGCCGGGTCCTACGAGCAGTACTTC
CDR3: CASKKRAGAGSYEQYF

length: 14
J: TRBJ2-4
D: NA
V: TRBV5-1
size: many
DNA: TGCGCCAGCAAGGAGGGGGGAGCCAAAAACATTCAGTACTTC
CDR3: CASKEGGAKNIQYF

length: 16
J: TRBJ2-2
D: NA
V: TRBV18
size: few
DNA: TGTGCCAGCTCACCACCGGACGGCTATAACACCGGGGAGCTGTTTTTT
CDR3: CASSPPDGYNTGELFF

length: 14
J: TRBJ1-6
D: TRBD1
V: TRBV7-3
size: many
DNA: TGTGCCAGCAGCAAGGGACAGTATAATTCACCCCTCCACTTT
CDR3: CASSKGQYNSPLHF

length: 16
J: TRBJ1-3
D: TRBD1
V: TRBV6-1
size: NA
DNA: TGTGCCAGCAGCCGGGACAGGGTGCTTACTGTAAACACCATATATTTT
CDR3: CASSRDRVLTVNTIYF

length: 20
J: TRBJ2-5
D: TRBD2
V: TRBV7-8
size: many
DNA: TGTGCCAGCAGCTTCGGCTCCATTGGGGACGTAGCGGGAGTCCAAGAGACCCAGTACTTC
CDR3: CASSFGSIGDVAGVQETQYF

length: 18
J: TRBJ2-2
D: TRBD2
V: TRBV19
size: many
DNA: TGTGCCAGTAGTAACCTGATAGCGGGAGGGAGGCCCACCGGGGAGCTGTTTTTT
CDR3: CASSNLIAGGRPTGELFF

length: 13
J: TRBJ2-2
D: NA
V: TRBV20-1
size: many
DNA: TGCAGTGCTAGGGACTTAAACACCGGGGAGCTGTTTTTT
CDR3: CSARDLNTGELFF

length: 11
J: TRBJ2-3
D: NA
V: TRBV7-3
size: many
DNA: TGTGCCAGCCGTGCCACAGATACGCAGTATTTT
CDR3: CASRATDTQYF

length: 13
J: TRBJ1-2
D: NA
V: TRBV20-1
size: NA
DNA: TGCAGTGCTAAAAGTCCTTCTAACTATGGCTACACCTTC
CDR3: CSAKSPSNYGYTF

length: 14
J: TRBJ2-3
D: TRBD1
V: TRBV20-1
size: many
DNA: TGCAGTGCTCGACAGGGGACTAGCACAGATACGCAGTATTTT
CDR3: CSARQGTSTDTQYF

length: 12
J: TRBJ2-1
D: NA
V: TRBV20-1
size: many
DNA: TGCAGTGCTGGCTACCGCTCCAATGAGCAGTTCTTC
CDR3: CSAGYRSNEQFF

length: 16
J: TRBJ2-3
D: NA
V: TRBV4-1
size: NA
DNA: TGCGCCAGCAGACAACGCGGCCAGGCCGACGGAGATACGCAGTATTTT
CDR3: CASRQRGQADGDTQYF

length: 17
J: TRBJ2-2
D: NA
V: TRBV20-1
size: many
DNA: TGCAGTGCTAGAGATCCTGATACATTTAAGAACACCGGGGAGCTGTTTTTT
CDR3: CSARDPDTFKNTGELFF

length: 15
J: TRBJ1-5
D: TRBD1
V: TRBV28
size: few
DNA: TGTGCCAGTTACTCGGGGACAGGTATCGTTCAGCCCCAGCATTTT
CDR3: CASYSGTGIVQPQHF

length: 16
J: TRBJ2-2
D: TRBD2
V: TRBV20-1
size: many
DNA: TGCAGTGCTTCTGGACTAGCGGGTGGAAACACCGGGGAGCTGTTTTTT
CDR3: CSASGLAGGNTGELFF

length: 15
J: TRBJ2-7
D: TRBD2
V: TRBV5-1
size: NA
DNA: TGCGCCAGCAGCGGCGGGGGGAAGGGGCTCGACGAGCAGTACTTC
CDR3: CASSGGGKGLDEQYF

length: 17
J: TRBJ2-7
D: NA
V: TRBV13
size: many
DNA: TGTGCCAGCAGCTTATTCCGCGGACCGATGAGGTCCTACGAGCAGTACTTC
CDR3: CASSLFRGPMRSYEQYF

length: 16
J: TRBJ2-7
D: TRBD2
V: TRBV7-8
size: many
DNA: TGTGCCAGCAGCTTAGGCCCCCCTTTGACAGGACTAGCCGCGTACTTC
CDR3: CASSLGPPLTGLAAYF

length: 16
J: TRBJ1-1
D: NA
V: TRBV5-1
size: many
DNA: TGCGCCAGCAGCCCCTGGCAGAAGACCATGAACACTGAAGCTTTCTTT
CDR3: CASSPWQKTMNTEAFF

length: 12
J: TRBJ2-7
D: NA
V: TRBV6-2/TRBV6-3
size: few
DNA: TGTGCCAGCAGTGAGCGCCCGGAGGAACAGTACTTC
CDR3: CASSERPEEQYF